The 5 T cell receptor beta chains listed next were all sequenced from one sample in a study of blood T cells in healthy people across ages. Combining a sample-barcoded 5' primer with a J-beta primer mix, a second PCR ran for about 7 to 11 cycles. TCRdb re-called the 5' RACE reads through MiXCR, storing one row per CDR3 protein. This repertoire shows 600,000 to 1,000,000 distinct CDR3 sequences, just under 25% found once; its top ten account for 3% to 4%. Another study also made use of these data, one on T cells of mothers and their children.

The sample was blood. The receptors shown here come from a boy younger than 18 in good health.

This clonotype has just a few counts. Here the CDR3 DNA reads TGTGCCAGCAGCCCCAACCCATTTGGACTGTCAGCCTCCGAGCAGTACTTC. Encoded protein: CASSPNPFGLSASEQYF. The chain uses TRBV9 and TRBJ2-5, with D possibly being TRBD2 (5 bases). The end of the DNA is better explained by TRBJ2-7, so the J call may be wrong. The germline gives CDR1 SGDLS, CDR2 YYNGEE. This CDR3 is built from 17 residues.

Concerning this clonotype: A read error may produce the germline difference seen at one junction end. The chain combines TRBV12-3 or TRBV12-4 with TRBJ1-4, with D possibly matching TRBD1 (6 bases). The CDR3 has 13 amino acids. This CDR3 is CAGSPGQREKLVF. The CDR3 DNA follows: TGTGCCGGCAGTCCGGGACAACGGGAAAAACTGGTTTTT.

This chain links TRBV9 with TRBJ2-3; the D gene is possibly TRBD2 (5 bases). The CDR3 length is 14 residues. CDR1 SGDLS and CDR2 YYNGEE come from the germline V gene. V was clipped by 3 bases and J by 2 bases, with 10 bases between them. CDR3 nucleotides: TGTGCCAGCAGCGAGCGGTCATACACAGATACGCAGTATTTT. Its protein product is CASSERSYTDTQYF.

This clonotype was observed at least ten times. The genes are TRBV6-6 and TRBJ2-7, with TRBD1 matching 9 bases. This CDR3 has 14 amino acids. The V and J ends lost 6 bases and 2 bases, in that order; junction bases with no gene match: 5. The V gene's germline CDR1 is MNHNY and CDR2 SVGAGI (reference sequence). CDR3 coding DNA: TGTGCCAGCAGGACCGGGACAGGGACCTACGAGCAGTACTTC. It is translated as CASRTGTGTYEQYF.

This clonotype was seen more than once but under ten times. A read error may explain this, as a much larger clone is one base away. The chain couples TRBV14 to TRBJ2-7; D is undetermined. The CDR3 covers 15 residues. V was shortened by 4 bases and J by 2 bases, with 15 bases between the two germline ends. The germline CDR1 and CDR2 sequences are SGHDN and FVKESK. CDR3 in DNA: TGTGCCAGCAGCCGCCTCGACGTGAGCCCCTACGAGCAGTACTTC. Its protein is CASSRLDVSPYEQYF.